The clone carrying this T cell receptor (beta chain) was counted at least ten times. The data originate from a study of T cells after yellow fever vaccination. TCRdb called the 5' RACE reads again in MiXCR, with one record for every CDR3 protein. The sample includes 12,000 or so distinct CDR3 sequences, approximately 4.9% of them seen just once. V lost 6 bases and J 3 bases, leaving 11 bases between the germline ends. The CDR3 contains 13 residues. Source: PBMCs, either bulk or a sorted T-cell subset (CD4+, CD8+, memory, or dextramer-sorted; not recorded which), taken 45 days after the yellow fever booster vaccination. The chain is built from TRBV12-3 or TRBV12-4 and TRBJ1-2, with D unresolved. This TCR derives from a man younger than 45 who received the YFV17D yellow fever vaccine. The CDR3 coding sequence is TGTGCCAGCAGACCCGCAGAAGACTATGGCTACACCTTC. Its translation is CASRPAEDYGYTF.